The entry that follows covers one T cell receptor beta chain sequence. This sample was taken from a study of shared clonotypes between healthy human individuals. The method was immunoSEQ multiplex PCR; TCRdb's version includes in-frame clones alone and lacks a portion of them. In the table there are 2 million to 2.5 million clones, about 94% of which are singletons. Sample: naive CD4+ T cells sorted from blood. Stated subset: CD45RA+ positively selected. This sequence originates from a man aged 18-30 years in good health.

CDR3: CASSVTLQGGNTEAFF. CDR3 DNA: TGTGCCAGCAGCGTCACCCTTCAGGGAGGAAACACTGAAGCTTTCTTT. The chain is built from TRBV9 and TRBJ1-1; D might be TRBD1 (5 bases). This CDR3 region has 16 residues. V was cut by 2 bases and J by 2 bases, with 16 bases left in between. Germline V lookup: CDR1 SGDLS, CDR2 YYNGEE. The variable domain in full, completed from reference TRBV9 and TRBJ1-1, reads DSGVTQTPKHLITATGQRVTLRCSPRSGDLSVYWYQQSLDQGLQFLIQYYNGEERAKGNILERFSAQQFPDLHSELNLSSLELGDSALYFCASSVTLQGGNTEAFFGQGTRLTVV.